Only a few counts were recorded for the clone carrying this T cell receptor (beta chain). This entry is derived from a study of blood T cells in healthy people across ages. V lost 4 bases and J lost 2, with 19 bases in between. CDR1 and CDR2 from the germline V gene are SGHRS and YFSETQ. The CDR3 contains 16 residues. Alongside a J-beta primer mix, a sample-barcoded 5' primer served in a second PCR lasting about 7 to 11 cycles. TCRdb re-analysed the 5' RACE reads in MiXCR, keeping a single row per CDR3 protein. The repertoire holds around 1.5 million distinct CDR3 sequences, about 40% seen once, with roughly 8.2% in the top ten.

The clonotype originates from a young woman in good health. The chain has TRBV5-1 and TRBJ2-7; D remains unclear. Sequencing was performed on blood. CDR3 sequence (DNA): TGCGCCAGCAGCCCCCTCACTGAACCTGGGGCCTACGAGCAGTACTTC. Amino acids: CASSPLTEPGAYEQYF.